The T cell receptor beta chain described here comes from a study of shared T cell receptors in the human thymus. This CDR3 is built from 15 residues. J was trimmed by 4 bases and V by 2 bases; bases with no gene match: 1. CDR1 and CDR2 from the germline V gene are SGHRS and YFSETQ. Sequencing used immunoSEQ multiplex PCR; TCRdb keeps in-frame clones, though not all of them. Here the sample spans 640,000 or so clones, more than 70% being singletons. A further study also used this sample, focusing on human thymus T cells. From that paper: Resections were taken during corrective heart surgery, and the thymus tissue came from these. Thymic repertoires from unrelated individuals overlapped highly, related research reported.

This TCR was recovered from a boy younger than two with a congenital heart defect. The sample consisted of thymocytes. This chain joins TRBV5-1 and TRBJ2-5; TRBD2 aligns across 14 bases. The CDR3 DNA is TGCGCCAGCAGCTTCGGACTAGCGGGGGGAGAGACCCAGTACTTC. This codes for CASSFGLAGGETQYF.